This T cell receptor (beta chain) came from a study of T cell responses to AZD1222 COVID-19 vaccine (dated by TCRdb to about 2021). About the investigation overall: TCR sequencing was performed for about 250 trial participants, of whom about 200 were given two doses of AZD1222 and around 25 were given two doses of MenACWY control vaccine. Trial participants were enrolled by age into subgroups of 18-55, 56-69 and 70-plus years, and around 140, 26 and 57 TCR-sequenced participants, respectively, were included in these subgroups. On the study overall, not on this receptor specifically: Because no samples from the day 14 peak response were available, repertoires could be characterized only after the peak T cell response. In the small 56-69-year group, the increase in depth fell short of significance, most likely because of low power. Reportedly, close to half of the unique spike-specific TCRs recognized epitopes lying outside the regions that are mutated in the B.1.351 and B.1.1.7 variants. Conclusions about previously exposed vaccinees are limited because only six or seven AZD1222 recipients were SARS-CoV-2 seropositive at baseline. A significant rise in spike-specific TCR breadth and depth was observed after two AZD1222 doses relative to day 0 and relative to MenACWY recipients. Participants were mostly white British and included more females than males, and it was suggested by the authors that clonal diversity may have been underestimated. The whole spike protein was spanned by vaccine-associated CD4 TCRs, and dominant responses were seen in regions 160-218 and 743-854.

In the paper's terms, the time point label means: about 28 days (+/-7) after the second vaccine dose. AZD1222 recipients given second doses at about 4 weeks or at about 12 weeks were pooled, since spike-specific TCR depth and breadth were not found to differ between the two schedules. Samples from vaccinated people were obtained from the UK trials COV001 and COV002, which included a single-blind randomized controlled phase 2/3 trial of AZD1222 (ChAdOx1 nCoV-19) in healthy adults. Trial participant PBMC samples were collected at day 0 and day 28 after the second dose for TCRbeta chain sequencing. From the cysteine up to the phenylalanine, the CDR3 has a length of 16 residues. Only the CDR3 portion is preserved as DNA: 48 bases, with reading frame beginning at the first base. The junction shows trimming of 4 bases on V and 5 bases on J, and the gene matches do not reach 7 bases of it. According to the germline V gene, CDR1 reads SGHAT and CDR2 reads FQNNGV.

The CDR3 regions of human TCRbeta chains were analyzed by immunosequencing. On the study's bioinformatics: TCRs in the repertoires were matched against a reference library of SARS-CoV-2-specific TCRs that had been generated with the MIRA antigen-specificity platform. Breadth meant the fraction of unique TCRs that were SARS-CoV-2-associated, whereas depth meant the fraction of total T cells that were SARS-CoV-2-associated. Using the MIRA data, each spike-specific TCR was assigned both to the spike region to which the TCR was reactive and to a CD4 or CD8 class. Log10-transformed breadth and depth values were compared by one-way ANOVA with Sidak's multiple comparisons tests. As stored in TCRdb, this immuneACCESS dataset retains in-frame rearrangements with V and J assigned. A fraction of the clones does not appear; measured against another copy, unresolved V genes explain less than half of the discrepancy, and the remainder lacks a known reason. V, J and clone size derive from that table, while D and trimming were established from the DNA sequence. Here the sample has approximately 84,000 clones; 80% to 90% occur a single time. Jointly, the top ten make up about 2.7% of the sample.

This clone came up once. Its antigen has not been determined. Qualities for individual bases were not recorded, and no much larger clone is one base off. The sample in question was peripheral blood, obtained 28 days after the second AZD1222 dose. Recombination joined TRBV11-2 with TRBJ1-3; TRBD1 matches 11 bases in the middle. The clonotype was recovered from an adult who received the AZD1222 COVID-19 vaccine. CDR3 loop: CASSSGQGARRNTIYF. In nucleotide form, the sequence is TGTGCCAGCAGCTCTGGACAGGGGGCGCGTAGAAACACCATATATTTT.